Presented here are 23 T cell receptor beta chains from one specimen sequenced in a study of OX40 agonist ivuxolimab in advanced cancers. The data were produced by immunoSEQ multiplex PCR, yet TCRdb's version contains in-frame clones alone and is incomplete. Altogether about 85,000 clones are present, 80% to 90% being singletons, with the ten largest covering just under 2%. This specimen was CD4+ or CD8+ T cells sorted from blood, taken in a trial of the OX40 agonist ivuxolimab. The receptors were gathered from an adult with an advanced solid tumor such as melanoma, head and neck, liver or kidney cancer.

J is TRBJ1-2 and V is TRBV11-2; no clear D gene. Germline V gene sequence: CDR1 SGHAT, CDR2 FQNNGV. This CDR3 has 14 amino acids. Trimming stripped 0 bases from V and 0 bases from J, with 5 bases between. The CDR3 nucleotides are TGTGCCAGCAGCTTAGACAGTGCTAACTATGGCTACACCTTC. This translates into CASSLDSANYGYTF. Based on the CDR3 plus reference TRBV11-2 and TRBJ1-2, the full variable domain is EAGVAQSPRYKIIEKRQSVAFWCNPISGHATLYWYQQILGQGPKLLIQFQNNGVVDDSQLPKDRFSAERLKGVDSTLKIQPAKLEDSAVYLCASSLDSANYGYTFGSGTRLTVV.

The chain couples TRBV20-1 to TRBJ2-1; D is perhaps TRBD2 (6 bases). The CDR3 is 10 residues long. CDR1 is DFQATT and CDR2 is SNEGSKA in the germline V gene (reference sequence). Deletions cut 6 bases from V and 10 bases from J, with 10 bases between. The DNA for the CDR3 is TGCAGTGCAATACGGGGGGAGCAGTTCTTC. It is translated as CSAIRGEQFF.

The genes are TRBV5-5 and TRBJ2-3; 8 bases map to TRBD2. Looked up from germline, CDR1 is SGHKS and CDR2 is YYEKEE (reference sequence). V lost 5 bases to trimming and J lost 1 base; unmatched junction nucleotides: 6. The CDR3 contains 15 residues. The CDR3 here is CASSRLAGGTDTQYF. The CDR3 nucleotides read TGTGCCAGCAGTCGTCTAGCGGGCGGCACAGATACGCAGTATTTT.

This chain joins TRBV5-6 and TRBJ2-5; 9 bases are a match to TRBD1. CDR1 and CDR2 (germline): SGHDT, YYEEEE. The CDR3 sequence is 14 residues long. Trimming removed 2 bases from V and 2 bases from J; junction bases left unmatched: 1. CDR3 region: CASSLGTGQETQYF. CDR3 nucleotide sequence: TGTGCCAGCAGCTTAGGGACAGGGCAAGAGACCCAGTACTTC.

V gene TRBV20-1 combines with J gene TRBJ2-3; D is unresolved. The CDR3 runs to 11 residues. Looked up from germline, CDR1 is DFQATT and CDR2 is SNEGSKA (reference sequence). Trimming pared 6 bases from V and 4 bases from J, leaving 8 bases between. CDR3 sequence (DNA): TGCAGTGCCTCCACCGCAGATACGCAGTATTTT. Translated, it gives CSASTADTQYF.

This clone was recorded only once. The chain joins TRBV7-2 to TRBJ2-7; D remains unclear. Germline values: CDR1 SGHTA, CDR2 FQGNSA. V was shortened by 1 base and J by 5 bases, with 12 bases between the two germline ends. The CDR3 runs to 14 residues. CDR3 coding DNA: TGTGCCAGCAGCTTAGGCCGTTATCAGAACGAGCAGTACTTC. It encodes CASSLGRYQNEQYF.

This chain joins TRBV6-5 and TRBJ1-1; D is ambiguous. The germline V and J ends were trimmed by 3 bases and 3 bases, with 2 bases remaining between them. Germline CDR1 is MNHEY and CDR2 is SVGAGI. CDR3 size: 11 residues. CDR3 sequence (DNA): TGTGCCAGCAGTTATTACACTGAAGCTTTCTTT. Protein sequence: CASSYYTEAFF.

The V gene is TRBV2, the J gene TRBJ1-5; D might be TRBD1 (6 bases). This CDR3 region has 15 residues. Germline V gene sequence: CDR1 SNHLY, CDR2 FYNNEI. The V end lost 6 bases, the J end lost 6 bases, and 18 bases lay between the germline ends. Here the CDR3 reads CASRGRDGGIQPQHF. The CDR3 region has the DNA TGTGCCAGCAGGGGGAGGGATGGGGGCATTCAGCCCCAGCATTTT.

V gene TRBV9 combines with J gene TRBJ2-5; D not certain. The germline CDR1 and CDR2 sequences are SGDLS and YYNGEE. This CDR3 has 16 residues. The V end was cut by 0 bases, the J end by 2 bases, with 14 bases between. CDR3 sequence reads: CASSVAGLVGQETQYF. For the CDR3, the DNA is TGTGCCAGCAGCGTAGCTGGATTGGTAGGGCAAGAGACCCAGTACTTC.

The chain couples TRBV7-9 to TRBJ2-1; 8 nucleotides match TRBD2. CDR1 is SEHNR, CDR2 FQNEAQ, per germline (reference sequence). V shed 2 bases, J shed 3 bases, and the junction held 3 bases outside the gene matches. CDR3 length: 15 amino acids. This CDR3 is CASSLRAGDYNEQFF. CDR3 sequence (DNA): TGTGCCAGCAGCTTACGAGCGGGGGACTACAATGAGCAGTTCTTC.

The chain carries TRBV6-5 and TRBJ2-7, with D unclear. V was trimmed by 0 bases and J by 3 bases, leaving 12 bases between them. Looked up from germline, CDR1 is MNHEY and CDR2 is SVGAGI. CDR3 size: 15 residues. The CDR3 nucleotides are TGTGCCAGCAGTTACTCGACTCGACGGCGCTACGAGCAGTACTTC. Translation: CASSYSTRRRYEQYF.

Here the CDR3 reads CASSPEGGHSPLHF. The CDR3 nucleotides read TGTGCCAGCAGCCCGGAGGGCGGTCATTCACCCCTCCACTTT. This chain links TRBV5-4 with TRBJ1-6; no clear D. CDR1 is SGHNT and CDR2 is YYREEE in the germline V gene (reference sequence). Trimming removed 4 bases at V and 8 bases at J, with 13 bases between. The CDR3 covers 14 residues.

This sequence joins TRBV5-1 and TRBJ1-2; perhaps TRBD1 as D (5 bases). This CDR3 is 14 amino acids long. Per germline, CDR1 SGHRS and CDR2 YFSETQ. Between the trimmed V and J ends, which lost 3 bases and 8 bases, there was a span of 17 bases. CDR3: CASSSDGARRGYTF. The CDR3 bases are TGCGCCAGCAGCTCGGACGGGGCCCGGAGAGGCTACACCTTC.

The V gene is TRBV9, the J gene TRBJ2-7, with D possibly matching TRBD1 (6 bases). The CDR3 is 14 amino acids. CDR1 is SGDLS and CDR2 is YYNGEE in the germline V gene. Trimming shortened V by 5 bases and J by 1 base, and 13 bases separated the two germline ends. This chain's CDR3 is CASRKQGPSYEQYF. CDR3 sequence (DNA): TGTGCCAGCAGAAAACAGGGTCCATCCTACGAGCAGTACTTC.

The chain joins TRBV30 to TRBJ2-1, with no clear D. The V end was cut by 4 bases, the J end by 0 bases, with 7 bases between. Germline CDR1 and CDR2: GTSNPN and SVGIG (reference sequence). The CDR3 is 13 residues long. The CDR3 DNA reads TGTGCCTGGACCCGGGCCTCCTACAATGAGCAGTTCTTC. It encodes CAWTRASYNEQFF.

This rearrangement joins TRBV5-1 to TRBJ2-5, with 8 bases lining up with TRBD1. Trimming cost V 1 base and J 4 bases; bases outside gene matches: 15. The CDR3 runs to 18 residues. CDR1 is SGHRS, CDR2 YFSETQ, per germline. CDR3 DNA: TGCGCCAGCAGCTTGACCCCCCAACAGGGGGACTTTACAGAGACCCAGTACTTC. It yields the protein CASSLTPQQGDFTETQYF.

This chain links TRBV5-1 with TRBJ2-2; D is ambiguous. CDR3 length: 15 amino acids. Trimming shortened V by 5 bases and J by 8 bases, and 19 bases separated the two germline ends. Germline V gene lookup returns CDR1 SGHRS and CDR2 YFSETQ. CDR3 DNA sequence: TGCGCCAGCAGATCCCCCTCAAACGGCGTGGGGGAGCTGTTTTTT. Translation gives CASRSPSNGVGELFF.

This rearrangement joins TRBV6-1 to TRBJ1-1; 8 positions agree with TRBD1. The CDR3 totals 15 residues. The J segment lost 3 bases and the V segment lost 4 bases, leaving 7 bases of the junction unmatched. Germline V gene sequence: CDR1 MNHNS, CDR2 SASEGT. The CDR3 bases are TGTGCCAGCAGTGCCATGACAGGGGTGGACACTGAAGCTTTCTTT. Its protein is CASSAMTGVDTEAFF.

This chain joins TRBV19 and TRBJ1-1; 9 positions match TRBD1. This CDR3 contains 15 residues. Germline trimming cut 6 bases from V and 3 bases from J; bases unmatched to any gene: 8. CDR1 is LNHDA, CDR2 SQIVND, per germline (reference sequence). The chain's CDR3 is CASSLGTGMHTEAFF. For the CDR3, the DNA is TGTGCCAGTAGCCTTGGGACAGGGATGCACACTGAAGCTTTCTTT. The full variable domain, in which reference TRBV19 and TRBJ1-1 provide the parts outside the CDR3, is DGGITQSPKYLFRKEGQNVTLSCEQNLNHDAMYWYRQDPGQGLRLIYYSQIVNDFQKGDIAEGYSVSREKKESFPLTVTSAQKNPTAFYLCASSLGTGMHTEAFFGQGTRLTVV.

The rearrangement links TRBV15 to TRBJ2-3; no clear D gene. The CDR3 loop spans 12 amino acids. Germline values: CDR1 LNHNV, CDR2 YYDKDF (reference sequence). Trimming shortened V by 6 bases and J by 2 bases, and 6 bases separated the two germline ends. The CDR3 spells CATSPATDTQYF. DNA for the CDR3: TGTGCCACCAGTCCGGCCACAGATACGCAGTATTTT.

This chain connects TRBV5-1 to TRBJ2-7; maybe TRBD1 (6 bases). This CDR3 has 13 amino acids. V lost 4 bases and J 0 bases, leaving 8 bases between the germline ends. From germline, CDR1 is SGHRS and CDR2 YFSETQ. Here the CDR3 DNA reads TGCGCCAGCAGCCCGGGACACTCCTACGAGCAGTACTTC. Protein sequence: CASSPGHSYEQYF.

The V gene is TRBV5-1, the J gene TRBJ1-1; TRBD1 matches 7 bases. CDR1 is SGHRS, CDR2 YFSETQ, per germline. The CDR3 covers 15 residues. J was trimmed by 0 bases and V by 4 bases; bases with no gene match: 6. The CDR3 sequence is CASSPGQIMNTEAFF. CDR3 DNA: TGCGCCAGCAGCCCGGGACAGATAATGAACACTGAAGCTTTCTTT.

The rearrangement joins TRBV19 to TRBJ1-4, with unresolved D. This CDR3 has 14 amino acids. Germline V gene lookup returns CDR1 LNHDA and CDR2 SQIVND (reference sequence). Trimming left V 3 bases short and J 6 bases short, with 11 bases between. The CDR3 DNA reads as TGTGCCAGTAGTATGGGAGTACCGGATGAAAAACTGTTTTTT. This sequence encodes CASSMGVPDEKLFF.